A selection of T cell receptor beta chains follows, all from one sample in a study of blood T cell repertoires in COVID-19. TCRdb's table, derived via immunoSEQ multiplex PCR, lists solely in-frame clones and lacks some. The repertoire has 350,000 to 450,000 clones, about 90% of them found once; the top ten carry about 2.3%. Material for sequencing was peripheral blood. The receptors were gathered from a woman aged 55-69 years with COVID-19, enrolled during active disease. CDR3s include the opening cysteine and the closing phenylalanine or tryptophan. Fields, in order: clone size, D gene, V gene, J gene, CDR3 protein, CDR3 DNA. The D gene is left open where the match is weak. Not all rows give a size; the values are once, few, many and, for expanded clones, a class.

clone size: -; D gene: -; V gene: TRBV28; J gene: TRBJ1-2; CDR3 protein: CASSTGLLGGYTF; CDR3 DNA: TGTGCCAGCAGCACGGGACTTCTCGGTGGCTACACCTTC
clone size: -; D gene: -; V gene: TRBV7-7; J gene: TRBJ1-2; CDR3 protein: CASSLDRTANYGYTF; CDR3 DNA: TGTGCTAGCAGCTTAGACAGGACGGCTAACTATGGCTACACCTTC
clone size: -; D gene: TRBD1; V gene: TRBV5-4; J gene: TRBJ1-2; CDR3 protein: CASSSGTGSYGYTF; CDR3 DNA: TGTGCCAGCAGCTCCGGGACAGGGAGCTATGGCTACACCTTC
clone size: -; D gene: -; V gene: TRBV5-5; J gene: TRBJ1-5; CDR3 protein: CASSIGWEQPQHF; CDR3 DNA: TGTGCCAGCAGCATTGGGTGGGAGCAGCCCCAGCATTTT
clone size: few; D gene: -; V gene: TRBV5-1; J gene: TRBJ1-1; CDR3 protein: CASSLPRGTEAFF; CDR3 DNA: TGCGCCAGCAGCTTGCCTCGGGGAACTGAAGCTTTCTTT
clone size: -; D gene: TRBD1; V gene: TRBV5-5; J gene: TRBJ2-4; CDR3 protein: CASSYDRANIQYF; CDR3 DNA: TGTGCCAGCAGTTATGACAGGGCAAACATTCAGTACTTC
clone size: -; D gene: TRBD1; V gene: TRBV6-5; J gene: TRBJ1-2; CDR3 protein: CASSSLTGTGRYGYTF; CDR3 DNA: TGTGCCAGCAGTTCCCTTACCGGGACAGGGAGGTATGGCTACACCTTC
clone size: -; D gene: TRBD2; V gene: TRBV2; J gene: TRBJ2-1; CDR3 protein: CASIHTKGLAGAYNEQFF; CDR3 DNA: TGTGCCAGCATCCACACCAAGGGACTAGCGGGGGCCTACAATGAGCAGTTCTTC
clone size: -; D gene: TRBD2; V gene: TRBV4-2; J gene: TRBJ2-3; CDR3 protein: CASSQAGTSGGVSTDTQYF; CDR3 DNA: TGTGCCAGCAGCCAAGCCGGGACTAGCGGGGGGGTTAGCACAGATACGCAGTATTTT
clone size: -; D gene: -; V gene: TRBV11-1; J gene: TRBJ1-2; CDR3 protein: CASSMGGNYGYTF; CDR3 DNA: TGTGCCAGCAGCATGGGGGGAAACTATGGCTACACCTTC
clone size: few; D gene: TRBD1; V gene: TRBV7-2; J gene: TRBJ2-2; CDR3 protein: CASSPYKQGAGELFF; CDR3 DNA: TGTGCCAGCAGCCCGTATAAACAGGGGGCGGGGGAGCTGTTTTTT
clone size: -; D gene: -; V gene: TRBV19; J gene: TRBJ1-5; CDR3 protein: CASSTPGARLRPQHF; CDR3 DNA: TGTGCCAGTAGTACCCCCGGCGCGAGGCTTCGGCCCCAGCATTTT
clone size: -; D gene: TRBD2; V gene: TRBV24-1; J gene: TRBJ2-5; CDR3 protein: CATSDGGGLATQYF; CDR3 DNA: TGTGCCACCAGTGATGGCGGGGGATTGGCGACCCAGTACTTC
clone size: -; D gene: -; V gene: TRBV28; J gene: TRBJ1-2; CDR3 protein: CASSFPTADLHYGYTF; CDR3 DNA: TGTGCCAGCAGTTTTCCAACAGCAGATCTCCACTATGGCTACACCTTC
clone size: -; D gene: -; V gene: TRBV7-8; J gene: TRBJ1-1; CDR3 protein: CASSNRQVRSSEAFF; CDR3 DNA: TGTGCCAGCAGCAACAGACAGGTTAGATCTTCTGAAGCTTTCTTT
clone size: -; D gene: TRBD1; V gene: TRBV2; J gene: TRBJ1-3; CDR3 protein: CASTGQGKGTIYF; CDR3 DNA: TGTGCCAGCACCGGACAGGGAAAGGGCACCATATATTTT
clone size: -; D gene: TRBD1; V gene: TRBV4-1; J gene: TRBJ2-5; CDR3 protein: CASSPAGTGEGETQYF; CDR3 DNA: TGCGCCAGCAGCCCAGCCGGGACAGGGGAAGGAGAGACCCAGTACTTC
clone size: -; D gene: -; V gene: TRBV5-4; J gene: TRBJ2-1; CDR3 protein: CASSFTSHEQFF; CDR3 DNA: TGTGCCAGCAGCTTCACTAGCCATGAGCAGTTCTTC
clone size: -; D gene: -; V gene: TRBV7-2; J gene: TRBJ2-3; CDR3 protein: CASSLEAYTQYF; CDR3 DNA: TGTGCCAGCAGCTTAGAAGCTTACACGCAGTATTTT
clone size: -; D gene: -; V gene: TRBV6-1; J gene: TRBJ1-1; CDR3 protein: CASSENTGRIGGQAFF; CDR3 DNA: TGTGCCAGCAGTGAGAACACGGGCCGGATAGGAGGGCAAGCTTTCTTT
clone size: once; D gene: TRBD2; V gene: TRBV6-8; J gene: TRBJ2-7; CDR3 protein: CASSYSGPKSGGPTYEQYF; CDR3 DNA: TGTGCCAGCAGTTACTCGGGCCCCAAGAGCGGGGGTCCGACCTACGAGCAGTACTTC
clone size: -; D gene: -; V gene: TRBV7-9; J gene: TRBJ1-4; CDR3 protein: CASSASGSLREKLFF; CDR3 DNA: TGTGCCAGCAGCGCATCCGGGTCGCTGCGGGAAAAACTGTTTTTT
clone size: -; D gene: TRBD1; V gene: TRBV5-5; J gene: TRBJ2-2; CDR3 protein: CASSFQVLQGASGELFF; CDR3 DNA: TGTGCCAGCAGCTTCCAGGTTTTGCAGGGGGCATCCGGGGAGCTGTTTTTT
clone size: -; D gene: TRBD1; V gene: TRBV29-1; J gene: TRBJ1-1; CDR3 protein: CSAWTGGGTEAFF; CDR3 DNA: TGCAGCGCCTGGACAGGGGGTGGGACTGAAGCTTTCTTT
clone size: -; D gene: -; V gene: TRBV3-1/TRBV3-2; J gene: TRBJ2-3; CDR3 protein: CASSQDNGVGGSDTQYF; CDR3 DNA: TGTGCCAGCAGCCAAGATAATGGGGTGGGGGGATCAGATACGCAGTATTTT
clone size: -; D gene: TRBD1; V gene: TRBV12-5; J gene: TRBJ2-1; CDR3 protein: CASGLSGGNEQFF; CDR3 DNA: TGTGCTAGTGGTTTGTCAGGGGGCAATGAGCAGTTCTTC
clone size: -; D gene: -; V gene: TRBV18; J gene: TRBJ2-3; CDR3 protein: CASSPPSVADTQYF; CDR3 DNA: TGTGCCAGCTCACCACCGTCAGTCGCAGATACGCAGTATTTT
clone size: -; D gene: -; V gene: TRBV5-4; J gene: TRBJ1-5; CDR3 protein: CASSSGRGTDQPQHF; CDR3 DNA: TGTGCCAGCAGCTCGGGGCGGGGGACGGATCAGCCCCAGCATTTT
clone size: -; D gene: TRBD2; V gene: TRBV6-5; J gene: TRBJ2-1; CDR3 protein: CASSSPAGGKNEQFF; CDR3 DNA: TGTGCCAGCAGTTCACCAGCGGGGGGTAAAAATGAGCAGTTCTTC
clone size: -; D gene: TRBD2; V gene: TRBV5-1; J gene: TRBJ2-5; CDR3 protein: CASSSLSGGAGETQYF; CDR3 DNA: TGCGCCAGCAGCTCCCTTAGCGGGGGGGCCGGGGAGACCCAGTACTTC
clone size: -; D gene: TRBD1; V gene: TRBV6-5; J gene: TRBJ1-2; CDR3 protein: CASSYARTGFGYTF; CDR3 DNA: TGTGCCAGCAGTTACGCCCGGACAGGGTTTGGCTACACCTTC
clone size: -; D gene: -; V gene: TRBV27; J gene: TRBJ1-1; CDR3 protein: CASSLGGDTEAFF; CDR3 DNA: TGTGCCAGCAGTTTGGGGGGTGATACTGAAGCTTTCTTT
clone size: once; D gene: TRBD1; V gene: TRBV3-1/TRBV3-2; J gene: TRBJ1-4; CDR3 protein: CASSRGTGAFELFF; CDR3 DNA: TGTGCCAGCAGCCGGGGGACAGGGGCCTTTGAACTGTTTTTT
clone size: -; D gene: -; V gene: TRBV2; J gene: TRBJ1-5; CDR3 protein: CASLKQGDQPQHF; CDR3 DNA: TGTGCCAGCCTAAAACAGGGCGATCAGCCCCAGCATTTT
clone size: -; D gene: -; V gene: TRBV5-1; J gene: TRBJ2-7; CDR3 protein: CASSLVWGDSPYEQYF; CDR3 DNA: TGCGCCAGCAGCTTGGTGTGGGGCGACTCCCCCTACGAGCAGTACTTC
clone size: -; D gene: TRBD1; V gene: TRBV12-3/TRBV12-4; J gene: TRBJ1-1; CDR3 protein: CASRAGGTEAFF; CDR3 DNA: TGTGCCAGCAGGGCAGGGGGCACTGAAGCTTTCTTT
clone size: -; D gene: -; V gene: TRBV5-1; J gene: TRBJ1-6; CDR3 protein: CASSFEPGRESSPLHF; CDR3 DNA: TGCGCCAGCAGCTTTGAGCCCGGACGGGAAAGCTCACCCCTCCACTTT
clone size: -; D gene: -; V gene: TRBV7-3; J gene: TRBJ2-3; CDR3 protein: CASSLSGRGGSTDTQYF; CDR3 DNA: TGTGCCAGCAGCCTAAGTGGTAGGGGGGGTAGCACAGATACGCAGTATTTT
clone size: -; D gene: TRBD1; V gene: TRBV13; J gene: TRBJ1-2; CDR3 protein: CASSFNGQGARHGYTF; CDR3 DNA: TGTGCCAGCAGCTTTAACGGGCAGGGGGCGCGGCATGGCTACACCTTC
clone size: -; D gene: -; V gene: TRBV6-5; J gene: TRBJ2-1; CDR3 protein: CASSFRLSSYNEQFF; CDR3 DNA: TGTGCCAGCAGCTTTCGGTTGAGCTCCTACAATGAGCAGTTCTTC
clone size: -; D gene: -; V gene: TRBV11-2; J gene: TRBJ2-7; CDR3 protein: CASRLMTYEQYF; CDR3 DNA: TGTGCCAGCAGACTCATGACTTACGAGCAGTACTTC
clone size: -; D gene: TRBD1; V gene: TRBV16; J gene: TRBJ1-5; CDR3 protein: CASSLEGQRNQPQHF; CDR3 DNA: TGTGCCAGCAGTTTGGAGGGACAGCGGAATCAGCCCCAGCATTTT
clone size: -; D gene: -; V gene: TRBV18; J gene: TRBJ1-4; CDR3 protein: CASSPPGLGNEKLFF; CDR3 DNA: TGTGCCAGCTCACCACCTGGGCTTGGAAATGAAAAACTGTTTTTT
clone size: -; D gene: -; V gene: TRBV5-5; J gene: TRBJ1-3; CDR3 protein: CASSALPMAGNTIYF; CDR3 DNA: TGTGCCAGCAGCGCACTCCCGATGGCTGGAAACACCATATATTTT
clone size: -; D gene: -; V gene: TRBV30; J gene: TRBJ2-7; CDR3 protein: CAWTVGRAYEQYF; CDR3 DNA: TGTGCCTGGACCGTTGGCAGGGCTTACGAGCAGTACTTC
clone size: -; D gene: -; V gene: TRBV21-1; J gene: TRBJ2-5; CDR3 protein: CASSKVGRGQETQYF; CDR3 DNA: TGTGCCAGCAGCAAAGTTGGAAGGGGCCAAGAGACCCAGTACTTC
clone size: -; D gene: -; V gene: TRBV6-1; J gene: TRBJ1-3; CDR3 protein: CASSEAGRGGNTIYF; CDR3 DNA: TGTGCCAGCAGTGAAGCCGGTCGGGGAGGAAACACCATATATTTT
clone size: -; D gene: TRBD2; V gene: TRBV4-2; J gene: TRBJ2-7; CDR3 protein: CASSQESSGAIYEQYF; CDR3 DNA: TGTGCCAGCAGCCAAGAAAGTAGCGGGGCTATCTACGAGCAGTACTTC
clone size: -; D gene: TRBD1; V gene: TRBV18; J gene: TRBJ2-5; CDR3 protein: CASSRQGRPYQETQYF; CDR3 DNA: TGTGCCAGCTCTAGACAGGGGCGACCGTACCAAGAGACCCAGTACTTC
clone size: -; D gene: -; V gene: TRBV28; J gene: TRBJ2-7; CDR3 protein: CASRGEGSEQYF; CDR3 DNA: TGTGCCAGCCGAGGCGAGGGCTCCGAGCAGTACTTC
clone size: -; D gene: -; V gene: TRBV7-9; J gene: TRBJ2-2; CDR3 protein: CASSDTGELFF; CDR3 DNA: TGTGCCAGCTCCGACACCGGGGAGCTGTTTTTT
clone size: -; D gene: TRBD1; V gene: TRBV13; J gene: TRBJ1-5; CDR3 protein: CASSLGQGAQWGQPQHF; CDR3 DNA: TGTGCCAGCAGCTTAGGGCAGGGGGCGCAATGGGGTCAGCCCCAGCATTTT
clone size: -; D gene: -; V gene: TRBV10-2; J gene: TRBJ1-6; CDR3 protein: CASSESEDSYNSPLHF; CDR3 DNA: TGCGCCAGCAGTGAGTCTGAGGATTCCTATAATTCACCCCTCCACTTT